These 25 T cell receptor beta chains originate from one sample sequenced in a study of cytomegalovirus exposure and HLA in healthy donors. Primers: 60 Vbeta forward and 13 Jbeta reverse. Profiling relied on immunoSEQ multiplex PCR, and the TCRdb table lists in-frame clones only, not all of them. The repertoire holds about 200,000 clones, approximately 79% seen once, with 1.5% to 1.7% in the top ten. The sample consisted of PBMCs. These receptors all come from a girl aged 5-17 years in good health and CMV-seropositive.

The DNA for the CDR3 is TGCGCCAGCAGCCAAGGTAGAGGGTGGGAAGAGTTAGAGCAGTTCTTC. Its protein is CASSQGRGWEELEQFF. This chain joins TRBV4-1 and TRBJ2-1; weak D call: TRBD2 (5 bases). There are 16 residues in the CDR3. Trimming shortened V by 1 base and J by 10 bases, and 20 bases separated the two germline ends. Germline V gives CDR1 MGHRA, CDR2 YSYEKL.

The rearrangement uses TRBV12-5 and TRBJ1-6; TRBD1 might be the D (5 bases). CDR1 is LGHNT, CDR2 FRNRAP, per germline. The CDR3 spans 15 residues. The V end was cut by 6 bases, the J end by 3 bases, with 12 bases between. The CDR3 protein is CASGRGKRYNSPLHF. Here the CDR3 DNA reads TGTGCTAGTGGCCGGGGGAAACGCTATAATTCACCCCTCCACTTT.

The V and J genes are TRBV27 and TRBJ2-3; TRBD1 agrees at 7 bases. Germline CDR1 reads MNHEY; CDR2 reads SMNVEV (reference sequence). The CDR3 has 15 residues. V was clipped by 5 bases and J by 1 base; unmatched bases: 6. For the CDR3, the DNA is TGTGCCAGCAGTCACGACAGGGTTGGCACAGATACGCAGTATTTT. As protein: CASSHDRVGTDTQYF.

The genes are TRBV5-6 and TRBJ2-5, with D possibly being TRBD2 (6 bases). Germline-derived CDR1 and CDR2 are SGHDT and YYEEEE. V gave up 0 bases and J gave up 0 bases, with 9 bases separating them. The CDR3 loop spans 15 amino acids. In nucleotides, the CDR3 is TGTGCCAGCAGCTTGGTTCGGGACTACCAAGAGACCCAGTACTTC. Amino acid sequence: CASSLVRDYQETQYF.

This chain joins TRBV6-6 and TRBJ2-5, with D perhaps matching TRBD2 (5 bases). V was trimmed by 3 bases and J by 2 bases, leaving 10 bases between them. The CDR3 has 14 amino acids. Germline values: CDR1 MNHNY, CDR2 SVGAGI (reference sequence). The CDR3 coding sequence is TGTGCCAGCAGTTATGAGGCGGGTCAAGAGACCCAGTACTTC. The encoded protein is CASSYEAGQETQYF.

CDR3 nucleotide sequence: TGCGCCAGCAGCCTAGGGACAGGGGGGGTCTACGAGCAGTACTTC. Its protein product is CASSLGTGGVYEQYF. The J gene is TRBJ2-7, the V gene TRBV4-1; the match to TRBD1 covers 11 bases. Germline CDR1 and CDR2: MGHRA and YSYEKL. V shed 4 bases, J shed 3 bases, and the junction held 5 bases outside the gene matches. CDR3 length equals 15 residues.

As to this clone: A junction boundary mismatches the germline segment, possibly from a read error. V is TRBV7-9 and J is TRBJ2-7; TRBD2 matches at 7 bases. CDR1 and CDR2 from the germline V gene are SEHNR and FQNEAQ (reference sequence). The CDR3 is 18 residues long. This CDR3 is CSSSFSILVRGGNDEQYF. In DNA, the CDR3 is TGTTCCAGCAGCTTCTCTATATTGGTTCGCGGGGGTAACGACGAGCAGTACTTC.

This chain connects TRBV6-1 to TRBJ2-2; TRBD2 agrees at 7 bases. Germline CDR1 is MNHNS and CDR2 is SASEGT. The V gene end was trimmed by 6 bases and the J gene end by 3 bases; junction bases not matched to a gene: 4. This CDR3 has 14 amino acids. CDR3 in DNA: TGTGCCAGCAGGGCGGGGGTTGACACCGGGGAGCTGTTTTTT. Protein sequence: CASRAGVDTGELFF.

The rearrangement uses TRBV7-9 and TRBJ2-1; TRBD2 matches 8 bases. Germline values: CDR1 SEHNR, CDR2 FQNEAQ (reference sequence). Trimming took 1 base from V and 15 from J; bases not matched to a gene: 5. The CDR3 runs 12 residues. CDR3 sequence reads: CASSLGGGPLFF. CDR3 DNA: TGTGCCAGCAGCTTAGGCGGGGGGCCTTTGTTCTTC.

CDR3 DNA: TGTGCCAGCAGTGAAGGGGCCGCCTCTCTTGGAAACACCATATATTTT. This translates into CASSEGAASLGNTIYF. This chain links TRBV6-1 with TRBJ1-3; D ambiguous. The CDR3 loop spans 16 amino acids. Trimming shortened V by 1 base and J by 3 bases, and 13 bases separated the two germline ends. CDR1 is MNHNS, CDR2 SASEGT, per germline.

The chain's CDR3 is CASSPGRGGTGELFF. For the CDR3, the DNA is TGTGCCAGCAGCCCCGGAAGGGGCGGCACCGGGGAGCTGTTTTTT. The V call is TRBV5-4, the J call TRBJ2-2, with D perhaps TRBD1 (5 bases). CDR3 size: 15 residues. V was cut by 4 bases and J by 4 bases, with 14 bases left in between. Germline CDR1 SGHNT, CDR2 YYREEE (reference sequence). The full variable domain, with the rest looked up from reference TRBV5-4 and TRBJ2-2, is ETGVTQSPTHLIKTRGQQVTLRCSSQSGHNTVSWYQQALGQGPQFIFQYYREEENGRGNFPPRFSGLQFPNYSSELNVNALELDDSALYLCASSPGRGGTGELFFGEGSRLTVL.

The chain recombines TRBV19 with TRBJ2-1; D call uncertain. CDR3 length equals 14 residues. In germline, CDR1 is LNHDA, CDR2 SQIVND (reference sequence). Between the trimmed V and J ends, which lost 4 bases and 2 bases, there was a span of 9 bases. The CDR3 region is CASSTVTTYNEQFF. CDR3 nucleotides: TGTGCCAGTAGTACCGTCACAACCTACAATGAGCAGTTCTTC.

This clone has a single count. The rearrangement joins TRBV10-3 to TRBJ2-2; 9 nucleotides match TRBD1. The CDR3 is made up of 16 amino acids. Germline V CDR1 and CDR2: ENHRY, SYGVKD. Losses at the gene ends were 4 bases for V and 4 bases for J; bases not matched to a gene: 7. DNA for the CDR3: TGTGCCATCAGTGGTACAGGGGGCGTGGGCACCGGGGAGCTGTTTTTT. Translating it yields CAISGTGGVGTGELFF.

The V gene is TRBV6-5, the J gene TRBJ2-2, with 11 nucleotides matching TRBD2. The CDR3 has 15 amino acids. V was clipped by 6 bases and J by 3 bases; unmatched bases: 3. Looked up from germline, CDR1 is MNHEY and CDR2 is SVGAGI. The CDR3 nucleotides are TGTGCCAGCAGCCTTAGCGGGGGGGACACCGGGGAGCTGTTTTTT. Its protein product is CASSLSGGDTGELFF.

The CDR3 spells CASSTGAYGYTF. The CDR3 DNA reads as TGTGCCAGCAGTACAGGAGCCTATGGCTACACCTTC. This rearrangement joins TRBV28 to TRBJ1-2; TRBD1 is a possible D gene (5 bases). The CDR3 is 12 amino acids. Germline lookup yields CDR1 MDHEN and CDR2 SYDVKM. V dropped 5 bases and J dropped 4 bases, with 8 bases sitting between them.

The chain uses TRBV15 and TRBJ2-5, with D perhaps TRBD1 (6 bases). The ends were cut back, 3 bases at V and 5 bases at J, with 10 bases in the middle. The length of the CDR3 is 13 residues. From germline, CDR1 is LNHNV and CDR2 YYDKDF (reference sequence). The CDR3 protein is CATSSGGPETQYF. In DNA, the CDR3 is TGTGCCACCAGCAGTGGGGGCCCGGAGACCCAGTACTTC.

V usage is TRBV11-2 and J usage is TRBJ2-3, with 7 bases matching TRBD2. V was clipped by 0 bases and J by 1 base; unmatched bases: 13. This CDR3 spans 19 amino acids. Germline V gene lookup returns CDR1 SGHAT and CDR2 FQNNGV. CDR3 coding DNA: TGTGCCAGCAGCTTAGAAAGGGTCTGGGGGGGGGTTGGCACAGATACGCAGTATTTT. Translated: CASSLERVWGGVGTDTQYF.

The gene calls are TRBV25-1 and TRBJ2-5, with no clear D. The end of the DNA aligns better with TRBJ2-7, so the J call may be wrong. This CDR3 spans 14 amino acids. Per germline, CDR1 MGHDK and CDR2 SYGVNS. CDR3 DNA sequence: TGTGCCAGCACCGCCGAAGCCCCGTCCTACGAGCAGTACTTC. It is translated as CASTAEAPSYEQYF.

This chain joins TRBV5-6 and TRBJ2-5; the D gene is possibly TRBD1 (8 bases). Between the trimmed V and J ends, which lost 3 bases and 3 bases, there was a span of 12 bases. The CDR3 spans 14 residues. Germline V lookup: CDR1 SGHDT, CDR2 YYEEEE. The CDR3 region is CASSSQGGEETQYF. The CDR3 coding sequence is TGTGCCAGCAGCTCACAGGGGGGGGAAGAGACCCAGTACTTC.

The J gene is TRBJ1-4, the V gene TRBV7-9; 9 nucleotides match TRBD1. In germline, CDR1 is SEHNR, CDR2 FQNEAQ (reference sequence). With 3 bases clipped from V and 10 bases from J, the junction kept 3 bases outside the gene matches. There are 13 residues in the CDR3. The CDR3 sequence is CASSLGTGTKLFF. The CDR3, as DNA: TGTGCCAGCAGCTTGGGGACAGGGACAAAACTGTTTTTT.

The V call is TRBV29-1, the J call TRBJ2-3; D unresolved. Per the germline V gene, CDR1 is SQVTM and CDR2 is ANQGSEA. The CDR3 length is 12 residues. Trimming shortened V by 4 bases and J by 2 bases, and 7 bases separated the two germline ends. CDR3 coding DNA: TGCAGCGTTGGGTCCTACACAGATACGCAGTATTTT. It codes for CSVGSYTDTQYF.

This clone was detected only once. Here the CDR3 DNA reads TGTGCCAGCAGTTCAGGGTTTGCCGGGGAGCTGTTTTTT. This gives the protein CASSSGFAGELFF. This chain uses TRBV6-1 with TRBJ2-2; tentatively, D is TRBD1 (5 bases). Germline V gene sequence: CDR1 MNHNS, CDR2 SASEGT. This CDR3 comprises 13 residues. V lost 5 bases and J 6 bases, leaving 10 bases between the germline ends.

The V and J genes are TRBV6-5 and TRBJ2-4, with 7 bases that match TRBD1. This CDR3 is built from 15 residues. Germline CDR1 is MNHEY and CDR2 is SVGAGI. The junction had 4 bases not matched to a gene; V was cut back by 0 bases and J by 5 bases. DNA for the CDR3: TGTGCCAGCAGTTACTCGCGCGACAGGGAAAACATTCAGTACTTC. Its protein is CASSYSRDRENIQYF.

Comments on this clone: The sample contains more than one DNA sequence encoding this CDR3. The chain recombines TRBV25-1 with TRBJ1-6, with 10 bases lining up with TRBD1. V dropped 6 bases and J dropped 8; count of bases not matched to a gene: 10. This CDR3 spans 16 amino acids. Germline V CDR1 and CDR2: MGHDK, SYGVNS. The CDR3 reads CASREDRGRIDSPLHF. In DNA form, the CDR3 reads TGTGCCAGCAGGGAAGACAGGGGGCGCATTGATTCACCCCTCCACTTT. The full variable domain, with the rest looked up from reference TRBV25-1 and TRBJ1-6, is EADIYQTPRYLVIGTGKKITLECSQTMGHDKMYWYQQDPGMELHLIHYSYGVNSTEKGDLSSESTVSRIRTEHFPLTLESARPSHTSQYLCASREDRGRIDSPLHFGNGTRLTVT.

This clone was detected only a few times. The rearrangement joins TRBV9 to TRBJ2-3; 8 nucleotides match TRBD2. The V and J ends lost 0 bases and 6 bases, in that order; junction bases with no gene match: 6. The CDR3 is 15 amino acids. Germline CDR1 SGDLS, CDR2 YYNGEE. The CDR3 loop reads CASSVVALAGDTQYF. The CDR3, as DNA: TGTGCCAGCAGCGTAGTTGCGCTAGCGGGCGATACGCAGTATTTT.